This T cell receptor (beta chain) was captured by sequencing in a study of CD8 T cells in ankylosing spondylitis. General study points: Roughly eight highly homologous variants made up a TCR beta motif that seemed to typify ankylosing spondylitis blood.

As concerns this clonotype: Its target is not known.

TCRdb re-called the 5' RACE reads through MiXCR, storing one row per CDR3 protein. The sample comprises a few hundred thousand distinct CDR3 sequences, about a fifth of which are singletons, and roughly a sixth rests with the top ten. Looked up from germline, CDR1 is SGHRS and CDR2 is YFSETQ. V trimming: 4 bases; J trimming: 3 bases; junction bases outside the gene matches: 8. The CDR3 has 16 amino acids. The clonotype originates from a male donor with ankylosing spondylitis. The V call is TRBV5-1, the J call TRBJ2-1; 9 bases map to TRBD2. The sample comprised blood, either unsorted or a sorted T cell fraction (not recorded which). CDR3 in amino acids: CASSLLAGEIYNEQFF. Written as DNA, the CDR3 is TGCGCCAGCAGCCTCTTAGCGGGAGAGATCTACAATGAGCAGTTCTTC.